Listed below are T cell receptor beta chains from one sample, sequenced in a study of T-cell memory formation after mild COVID-19. Using its own MiXCR run on the 5' RACE reads, TCRdb lists one record per CDR3 protein. This table holds fewer than 35,000 distinct CDR3 sequences, roughly 15% found once. Material: PBMCs or a T cell subset sorted from them (not recorded which). The receptors here all came from an adult who had mild COVID-19 (a few samples of this study predate the infection). Cell type and time point are not known. Both conserved end residues are part of each CDR3. The order of the fields is D gene, clone size, J gene, V gene, CDR3 protein, CDR3 DNA. D genes are given only for firm matches. The size of a clone is reported for some rows only, either as once, few or many, or as a class for expanded clones.

d_call: TRBD1
clone_size: .
j_call: TRBJ1-5
v_call: TRBV5-8
cdr3_aa: CASSLGGQFNQPQHF
cdr3_nt: TGTGCCAGCAGCTTGGGGGGACAGTTCAATCAGCCCCAGCATTTT

d_call: TRBD2
clone_size: many
j_call: TRBJ2-1
v_call: TRBV5-1
cdr3_aa: CASSPTSGRESEQFF
cdr3_nt: TGCGCCAGCAGCCCGACTAGCGGGAGAGAGAGTGAGCAGTTCTTC

d_call: .
clone_size: few
j_call: TRBJ2-3
v_call: TRBV7-9
cdr3_aa: CASKMEGVNTDTQYF
cdr3_nt: TGTGCCAGCAAGATGGAGGGGGTGAACACAGATACGCAGTATTTT

d_call: .
clone_size: few
j_call: TRBJ2-1
v_call: TRBV5-6
cdr3_aa: CASSRRIINEQFF
cdr3_nt: TGTGCCAGCAGCCGACGGATTATCAATGAGCAGTTCTTC

d_call: .
clone_size: .
j_call: TRBJ2-5
v_call: TRBV7-8
cdr3_aa: CASSHGGETQYF
cdr3_nt: TGTGCCAGCAGCCACGGGGGAGAGACCCAGTACTTC

d_call: .
clone_size: many
j_call: TRBJ2-4
v_call: TRBV4-3
cdr3_aa: CASSQVGGGAKNIQYF
cdr3_nt: TGCGCCAGCAGCCAAGTGGGAGGGGGGGCCAAAAACATTCAGTACTTC

d_call: TRBD2
clone_size: many
j_call: TRBJ2-5
v_call: TRBV12-3/TRBV12-4
cdr3_aa: CASSRTSGQETQYF
cdr3_nt: TGTGCCAGCTCCCGGACTAGCGGCCAAGAGACCCAGTACTTC

d_call: TRBD1
clone_size: many
j_call: TRBJ1-1
v_call: TRBV5-4
cdr3_aa: CASSQAGGIEAFF
cdr3_nt: TGTGCCAGCAGCCAAGCAGGGGGGATTGAAGCTTTCTTT

d_call: TRBD2
clone_size: many
j_call: TRBJ2-1
v_call: TRBV5-1
cdr3_aa: CASSPYGAGGPEQFF
cdr3_nt: TGCGCCAGCAGCCCATACGGGGCGGGAGGTCCTGAGCAGTTCTTC

d_call: TRBD1
clone_size: few
j_call: TRBJ2-7
v_call: TRBV4-1
cdr3_aa: CASSQGQGPRYEQYF
cdr3_nt: TGCGCCAGCAGCCAAGGACAGGGTCCCCGATACGAGCAGTACTTC

d_call: .
clone_size: many
j_call: TRBJ1-2
v_call: TRBV7-2
cdr3_aa: CASILKGVRRGYTF
cdr3_nt: TGTGCCAGCATCCTAAAGGGGGTGCGTCGTGGCTACACCTTC

d_call: TRBD1
clone_size: many
j_call: TRBJ1-5
v_call: TRBV18
cdr3_aa: CATNTQGPNQPQHF
cdr3_nt: TGTGCCACCAACACACAGGGGCCCAATCAGCCCCAGCATTTT

d_call: .
clone_size: .
j_call: TRBJ2-1
v_call: TRBV12-3/TRBV12-4
cdr3_aa: CASSFKNWDSDEQFF
cdr3_nt: TGTGCCAGCAGTTTTAAGAACTGGGATTCAGATGAGCAGTTCTTC

d_call: .
clone_size: .
j_call: TRBJ2-7
v_call: TRBV4-3
cdr3_aa: CASSQVADFSYEQYF
cdr3_nt: TGCGCCAGCAGCCAAGTTGCGGATTTCTCCTACGAGCAGTACTTC

d_call: TRBD1
clone_size: many
j_call: TRBJ1-2
v_call: TRBV2
cdr3_aa: CASSQQGANSYGYTF
cdr3_nt: TGTGCCAGCAGTCAGCAGGGGGCGAATAGCTATGGCTACACCTTC

d_call: TRBD1
clone_size: .
j_call: TRBJ2-7
v_call: TRBV30
cdr3_aa: CASSGTGAYEQYF
cdr3_nt: TGTGCCTCCTCCGGGACAGGAGCCTACGAGCAGTACTTC

d_call: .
clone_size: many
j_call: TRBJ1-3
v_call: TRBV28
cdr3_aa: CSSRSGDTIYF
cdr3_nt: TGTTCGTCCCGCTCGGGGGACACCATATATTTT

d_call: .
clone_size: few
j_call: TRBJ2-5
v_call: TRBV20-1
cdr3_aa: CSARDTEKETQYF
cdr3_nt: TGCAGTGCTAGAGACACAGAGAAAGAGACCCAGTACTTC

d_call: TRBD1
clone_size: few
j_call: TRBJ2-2
v_call: TRBV24-1
cdr3_aa: CATSDPLRSGGQGELFF
cdr3_nt: TGTGCCACCAGTGATCCGCTAAGGTCAGGGGGCCAGGGGGAGCTGTTTTTT

d_call: TRBD1
clone_size: many
j_call: TRBJ2-1
v_call: TRBV29-1
cdr3_aa: CSVEPLDRGLNEQFF
cdr3_nt: TGCAGCGTTGAACCGCTCGACAGGGGGCTAAATGAGCAGTTCTTC

d_call: .
clone_size: many
j_call: TRBJ2-3
v_call: TRBV2
cdr3_aa: CASSAIAADTQYF
cdr3_nt: TGTGCCAGCAGTGCAATAGCGGCAGATACGCAGTATTTT

d_call: TRBD1
clone_size: few
j_call: TRBJ1-1
v_call: TRBV19
cdr3_aa: CASSIAPRQGPYEAFF
cdr3_nt: TGTGCCAGTAGTATAGCCCCCCGACAGGGGCCTTATGAAGCTTTCTTT

d_call: TRBD2
clone_size: many
j_call: TRBJ2-1
v_call: TRBV2
cdr3_aa: CAAKRGSSYNEQFF
cdr3_nt: TGTGCCGCTAAGCGGGGGAGCTCCTACAATGAGCAGTTCTTC

d_call: .
clone_size: few
j_call: TRBJ1-5
v_call: TRBV18
cdr3_aa: CASSPPGGARSNQPQHF
cdr3_nt: TGTGCCAGCTCACCACCCGGGGGGGCCCGTAGCAATCAGCCCCAGCATTTT

d_call: .
clone_size: many
j_call: TRBJ2-7
v_call: TRBV7-3
cdr3_aa: CASSLLAESSYEQYF
cdr3_nt: TGTGCCAGCAGCTTATTAGCGGAAAGCTCCTACGAGCAGTACTTC

d_call: .
clone_size: many
j_call: TRBJ1-2
v_call: TRBV20-1
cdr3_aa: CSAREPTGSLGNGYTF
cdr3_nt: TGCAGTGCTAGAGAACCGACAGGTTCGCTCGGGAATGGCTACACCTTC

d_call: .
clone_size: .
j_call: TRBJ1-1
v_call: TRBV18
cdr3_aa: CASSLAGENTEAFF
cdr3_nt: TGTGCCAGCTCGTTGGCAGGCGAGAACACTGAAGCTTTCTTT

d_call: TRBD2
clone_size: many
j_call: TRBJ2-3
v_call: TRBV2
cdr3_aa: CASIRKAGVIPDTQYF
cdr3_nt: TGTGCCAGCATAAGAAAAGCGGGGGTGATCCCAGATACGCAGTATTTT

d_call: .
clone_size: .
j_call: TRBJ2-7
v_call: TRBV10-3
cdr3_aa: CAISEGQPYEQYF
cdr3_nt: TGTGCCATCAGTGAGGGACAGCCCTACGAGCAGTACTTC

d_call: TRBD2
clone_size: many
j_call: TRBJ2-2
v_call: TRBV11-2
cdr3_aa: CASSYLGTSGSGGLGELFF
cdr3_nt: TGTGCCAGCAGCTACCTCGGGACTAGCGGGAGTGGCGGGTTGGGGGAGCTGTTTTTT

d_call: TRBD1
clone_size: many
j_call: TRBJ1-4
v_call: TRBV29-1
cdr3_aa: CSVTGTNEKLFF
cdr3_nt: TGCAGCGTGACAGGGACTAATGAAAAACTGTTTTTT

d_call: .
clone_size: few
j_call: TRBJ1-2
v_call: TRBV4-2
cdr3_aa: CASSQSYQADGYTF
cdr3_nt: TGTGCCAGCAGCCAATCTTACCAGGCTGATGGCTACACCTTC

d_call: .
clone_size: many
j_call: TRBJ2-2
v_call: TRBV6-5
cdr3_aa: CASSSRRRTGELFF
cdr3_nt: TGTGCCAGCAGTTCGCGACGGCGAACCGGGGAGCTGTTTTTT

d_call: .
clone_size: .
j_call: TRBJ1-2
v_call: TRBV19
cdr3_aa: CASSIDGPNYGYTF
cdr3_nt: TGTGCCAGTAGTATAGATGGGCCCAACTATGGCTACACCTTC

d_call: .
clone_size: .
j_call: TRBJ1-6
v_call: TRBV4-2
cdr3_aa: CASSESTGRNSPLHF
cdr3_nt: TGTGCCAGCAGCGAAAGTACAGGCCGTAATTCACCCCTCCACTTT

d_call: .
clone_size: .
j_call: TRBJ1-1
v_call: TRBV15
cdr3_aa: CATSQVNTEAFF
cdr3_nt: TGTGCCACCAGCCAGGTGAACACTGAAGCTTTCTTT

d_call: TRBD2
clone_size: many
j_call: TRBJ2-7
v_call: TRBV20-1
cdr3_aa: CSASPLAGDFSYEQYF
cdr3_nt: TGCAGTGCTAGCCCCCTAGCGGGCGACTTCTCCTACGAGCAGTACTTC

d_call: TRBD1
clone_size: many
j_call: TRBJ2-3
v_call: TRBV12-3/TRBV12-4
cdr3_aa: CASSNRDSHTDTQYF
cdr3_nt: TGTGCCAGCAGTAACCGGGACAGCCACACAGATACGCAGTATTTT

d_call: .
clone_size: medium-sized
j_call: TRBJ2-7
v_call: TRBV24-1
cdr3_aa: CATSDNLSYEQYF
cdr3_nt: TGTGCCACCAGTGATAACTTGAGCTACGAGCAGTACTTC

d_call: TRBD1
clone_size: many
j_call: TRBJ1-1
v_call: TRBV7-2
cdr3_aa: CASSTRTGVNTEAFF
cdr3_nt: TGTGCCAGCAGCACTAGGACAGGGGTGAACACTGAAGCTTTCTTT

d_call: TRBD2
clone_size: .
j_call: TRBJ2-7
v_call: TRBV11-1
cdr3_aa: CASSFLRTSSYEQYF
cdr3_nt: TGTGCCAGCAGCTTCCTCAGGACTAGCTCCTACGAGCAGTACTTC

d_call: .
clone_size: once
j_call: TRBJ1-5
v_call: TRBV5-1
cdr3_aa: CASSLAPNQPQHF
cdr3_nt: TGCGCCAGCAGCTTGGCACCGAATCAGCCCCAGCATTTT

d_call: TRBD1
clone_size: many
j_call: TRBJ1-5
v_call: TRBV20-1
cdr3_aa: CSAAQGQGTQHF
cdr3_nt: TGCAGTGCTGCCCAGGGACAGGGAACCCAGCATTTT

d_call: TRBD1
clone_size: many
j_call: TRBJ1-5
v_call: TRBV5-5
cdr3_aa: CASSLTGWDQPQHF
cdr3_nt: TGTGCCAGCAGCCTGACAGGGTGGGATCAGCCCCAGCATTTT

d_call: .
clone_size: many
j_call: TRBJ2-5
v_call: TRBV12-3/TRBV12-4
cdr3_aa: CASSFRGRRETQYF
cdr3_nt: TGTGCCAGCAGTTTCAGGGGACGGCGAGAGACCCAGTACTTC

d_call: TRBD2
clone_size: medium-sized
j_call: TRBJ2-7
v_call: TRBV6-2/TRBV6-3
cdr3_aa: CASSRTSGFYEQYF
cdr3_nt: TGTGCCAGCAGTCGGACTAGCGGGTTCTACGAGCAGTACTTC

d_call: .
clone_size: many
j_call: TRBJ2-7
v_call: TRBV5-5
cdr3_aa: CASSPREGGYEQYF
cdr3_nt: TGTGCCAGCAGCCCGAGAGAAGGGGGCTACGAGCAGTACTTC

d_call: .
clone_size: many
j_call: TRBJ2-3
v_call: TRBV12-3/TRBV12-4
cdr3_aa: CASSPPNTDTQYF
cdr3_nt: TGTGCCAGCAGTCCTCCGAACACAGATACGCAGTATTTT

d_call: TRBD2
clone_size: many
j_call: TRBJ2-1
v_call: TRBV7-2
cdr3_aa: CASRGLAGGPSSYNEQFF
cdr3_nt: TGTGCCAGCCGCGGACTAGCGGGGGGGCCTAGCTCCTACAATGAGCAGTTCTTC

d_call: .
clone_size: .
j_call: TRBJ1-6
v_call: TRBV12-3/TRBV12-4
cdr3_aa: CASSLGQGGSPLHF
cdr3_nt: TGTGCCAGCAGTTTAGGGCAGGGCGGATCACCCCTCCACTTT

d_call: .
clone_size: .
j_call: TRBJ1-2
v_call: TRBV20-1
cdr3_aa: CSARTAGSGYTF
cdr3_nt: TGCAGTGCTAGGACCGCGGGGAGTGGCTACACCTTC

d_call: TRBD1
clone_size: few
j_call: TRBJ2-7
v_call: TRBV10-3
cdr3_aa: CAISPGTGGYEQYF
cdr3_nt: TGTGCCATCAGCCCCGGGACAGGTGGCTACGAGCAGTACTTC

d_call: .
clone_size: many
j_call: TRBJ1-6
v_call: TRBV27
cdr3_aa: CASRPRQANSPLHF
cdr3_nt: TGTGCCAGCAGACCTCGACAGGCTAATTCACCCCTCCACTTT